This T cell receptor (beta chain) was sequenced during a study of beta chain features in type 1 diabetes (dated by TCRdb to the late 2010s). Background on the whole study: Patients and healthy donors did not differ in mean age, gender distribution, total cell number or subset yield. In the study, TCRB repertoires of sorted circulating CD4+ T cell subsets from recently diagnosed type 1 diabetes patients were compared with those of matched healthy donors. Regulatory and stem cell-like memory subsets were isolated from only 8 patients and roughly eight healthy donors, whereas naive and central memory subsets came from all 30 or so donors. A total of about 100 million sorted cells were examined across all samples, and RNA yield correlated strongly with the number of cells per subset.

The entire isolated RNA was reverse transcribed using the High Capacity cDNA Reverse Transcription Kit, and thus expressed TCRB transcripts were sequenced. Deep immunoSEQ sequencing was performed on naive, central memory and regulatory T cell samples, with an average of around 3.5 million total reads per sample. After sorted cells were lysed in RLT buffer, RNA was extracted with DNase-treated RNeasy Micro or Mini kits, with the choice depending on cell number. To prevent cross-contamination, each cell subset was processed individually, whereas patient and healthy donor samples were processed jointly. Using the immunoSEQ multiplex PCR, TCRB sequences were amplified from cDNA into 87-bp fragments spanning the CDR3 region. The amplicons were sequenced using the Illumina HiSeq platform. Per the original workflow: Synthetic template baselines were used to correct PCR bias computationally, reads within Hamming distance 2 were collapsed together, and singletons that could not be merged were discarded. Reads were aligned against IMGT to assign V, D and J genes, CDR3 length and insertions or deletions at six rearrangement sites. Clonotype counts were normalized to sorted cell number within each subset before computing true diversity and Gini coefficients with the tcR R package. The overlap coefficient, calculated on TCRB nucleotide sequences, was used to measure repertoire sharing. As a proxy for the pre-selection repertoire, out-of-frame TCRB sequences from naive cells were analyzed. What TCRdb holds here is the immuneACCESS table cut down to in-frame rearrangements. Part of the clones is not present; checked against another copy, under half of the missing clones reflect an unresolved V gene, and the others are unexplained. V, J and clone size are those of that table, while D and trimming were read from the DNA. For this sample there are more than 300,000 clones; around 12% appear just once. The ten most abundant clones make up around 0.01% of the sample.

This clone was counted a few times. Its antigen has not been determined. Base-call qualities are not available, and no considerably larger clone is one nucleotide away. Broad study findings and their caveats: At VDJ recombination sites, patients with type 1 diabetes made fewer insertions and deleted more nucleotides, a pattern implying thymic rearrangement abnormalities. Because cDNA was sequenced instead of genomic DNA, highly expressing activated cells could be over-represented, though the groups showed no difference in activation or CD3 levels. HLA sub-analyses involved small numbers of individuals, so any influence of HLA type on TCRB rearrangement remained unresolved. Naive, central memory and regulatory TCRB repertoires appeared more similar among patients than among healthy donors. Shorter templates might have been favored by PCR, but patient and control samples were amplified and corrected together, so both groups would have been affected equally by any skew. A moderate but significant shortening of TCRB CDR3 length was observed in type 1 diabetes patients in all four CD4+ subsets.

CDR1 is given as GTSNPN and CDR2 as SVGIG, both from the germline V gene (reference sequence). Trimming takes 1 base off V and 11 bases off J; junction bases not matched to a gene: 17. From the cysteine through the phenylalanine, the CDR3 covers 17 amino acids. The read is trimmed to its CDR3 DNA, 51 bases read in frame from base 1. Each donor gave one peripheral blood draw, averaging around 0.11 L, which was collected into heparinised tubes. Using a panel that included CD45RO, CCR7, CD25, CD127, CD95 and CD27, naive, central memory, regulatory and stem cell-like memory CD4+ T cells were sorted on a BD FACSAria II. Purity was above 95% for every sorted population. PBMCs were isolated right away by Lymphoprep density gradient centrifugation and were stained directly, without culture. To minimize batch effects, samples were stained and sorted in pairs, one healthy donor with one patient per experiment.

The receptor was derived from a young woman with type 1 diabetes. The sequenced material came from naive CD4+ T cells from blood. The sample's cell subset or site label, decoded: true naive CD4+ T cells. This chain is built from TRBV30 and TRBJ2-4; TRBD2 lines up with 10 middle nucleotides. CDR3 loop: CAWSGGRLAGEGQVQYF. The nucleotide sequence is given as TGTGCCTGGAGTGGGGGGCGGCTAGCGGGAGAAGGGCAGGTTCAGTACTTC.